These 26 T cell receptor beta chains were sequenced from one sample in a study of blood T cells in healthy people across ages. A J-beta primer mix and a sample-barcoded 5' primer were used in a second PCR of about 6 to 12 cycles. TCRdb reprocessed the 5' RACE reads via MiXCR and lists one record per CDR3 protein. The profile shows 800,000 to 950,000 distinct CDR3 sequences, roughly 29% of them singletons. The same specimen was also included in a second study, on T cells of mothers and their children.

Material for sequencing was blood. The source is a woman in her thirties or forties in good health.

This clonotype was counted once. One base away lies a much larger clone, so this may be a sequencing read error. This chain connects TRBV20-1 to TRBJ2-7; no clear D. V lost 5 bases to trimming and J lost 5 bases, with 13 bases between them. Germline V gives CDR1 DFQATT, CDR2 SNEGSKA (reference sequence). The CDR3 spans 12 residues. The CDR3 sequence: CSAQNTEHEQYF. The CDR3 coding sequence is TGCAGTGCTCAGAATACAGAGCACGAGCAGTACTTC.

Concerning this clonotype: One base away lies a much larger clone, so this may be a sequencing read error. The chain combines TRBV4-1 with TRBJ2-7; 8 bases line up with TRBD2. Germline V gene data show CDR1 as MGHRA and CDR2 as YSYEKL. CDR3 size: 15 residues. Trimming cost V 1 base and J 3 bases; bases outside gene matches: 5. The CDR3, as DNA: TGCGCCAGCAGCCAAGGGCCCGGGACTAGCTACGAGCAGTACTTC. It specifies CASSQGPGTSYEQYF.

This clonotype was observed at least ten times. This chain links TRBV18 with TRBJ2-5; D not resolved. The germline V gene encodes CDR1 KGHSH and CDR2 LQKENI. The CDR3 is 12 residues long. The V and J ends lost 8 bases and 2 bases respectively, with 9 bases between them. The CDR3 nucleotides are TGTGCCAGCAGCCCGCGTCAAGAGACCCAGTACTTC. Protein: CASSPRQETQYF. Variable domain in full (rest from reference TRBV18 and TRBJ2-5): NAGVMQNPRHLVRRRGQEARLRCSPMKGHSHVYWYRQLPEEGLKFMVYLQKENIIDESGMPKERFSAEFPKEGPSILRIQQVVRGDSAAYFCASSPRQETQYFGPGTRLLVL.

This clonotype appeared a few times. The chain combines TRBV28 with TRBJ1-1; 7 positions agree with TRBD1. V was pared by 0 bases and J by 0 bases, with 7 bases of the junction left unmatched. Germline assignment: CDR1 MDHEN and CDR2 SYDVKM. The CDR3 sequence is 17 residues long. CDR3 nucleotides: TGTGCCAGCAGTTTATGGACAGGGTCAGGGATGAACACTGAAGCTTTCTTT. This gives the protein CASSLWTGSGMNTEAFF.

The table lists this clonotype with many counts. This chain joins TRBV20-1 and TRBJ2-7, with TRBD1 identical over 7 bases. CDR1 and CDR2 (germline): DFQATT, SNEGSKA (reference sequence). Trimming removed 6 bases from V and 3 bases from J; junction bases left unmatched: 8. CDR3 length: 13 amino acids. CDR3 region: CSANDRALYEQYF. The CDR3 nucleotides read TGCAGTGCAAATGACAGGGCCCTCTACGAGCAGTACTTC.

There are a few counts of this clonotype. A read error may account for a junction end that differs from germline. The genes are TRBV5-6 and TRBJ2-5; 10 bases agree with TRBD2. The germline CDR1 and CDR2 sequences are SGHDT and YYEEEE. The CDR3 totals 16 residues. The CDR3 is CAGSPQGTSAQETQYF. Here the CDR3 DNA reads TGTGCCGGCAGCCCCCAAGGGACTAGCGCCCAAGAGACCCAGTACTTC.

In nucleotides, the CDR3 is TGTGCCAGCGGTCTCAACCCAGATGGCTACACCTTC. This codes for CASGLNPDGYTF. The chain carries TRBV12-3 or TRBV12-4 and TRBJ1-2; no clear D gene. The CDR3 covers 12 residues. The V gene lost 8 bases and the J gene lost 6 bases, with 13 bases spanning the gap.

CDR3 DNA sequence: TGCAGTGCCTTCGGGACCGCTTTGGGCTACACCTTC. Its protein product is CSAFGTALGYTF. The rearrangement joins TRBV20-1 to TRBJ1-2, with D perhaps TRBD1 (5 bases). The germline gives CDR1 DFQATT, CDR2 SNEGSKA (reference sequence). This CDR3 has 12 residues. V dropped 6 bases and J dropped 8 bases, with 16 bases sitting between them.

About this clonotype itself: A much larger clone is a single base away; this may be a read error. The J gene is TRBJ1-6, the V gene TRBV7-2; tentative D call: TRBD1 (5 bases). There are 14 residues in the CDR3. V dropped 1 base and J dropped 11 bases, with 12 bases sitting between them. Germline loops: CDR1 SGHTA, CDR2 FQGNSA. CDR3 sequence: CASSLGQGGPPLHF. DNA of the CDR3: TGTGCCAGCAGCTTAGGGCAGGGTGGGCCACCCCTCCACTTT.

A few counts support this clonotype. The chain combines TRBV4-3 with TRBJ2-6; 8 nucleotides line up with TRBD2. CDR3 length: 20 residues. Germline loops: CDR1 LGHNA, CDR2 YSLEER. After removal of 0 bases from V and 4 bases from J, the junction contained 14 bases not matched to a gene. This chain's CDR3 is CASSQERRGASFPGANVLTF. CDR3 nucleotides: TGCGCCAGCAGCCAAGAAAGGCGGGGGGCGTCCTTCCCAGGGGCCAACGTCCTGACTTTC.

Of note for this clonotype: A junction end diverges from the germline sequence, so it may reflect a read error. V usage is TRBV27 and J usage is TRBJ2-7, with 9 bases aligning to TRBD1. CDR1 is MNHEY, CDR2 SMNVEV, per germline (reference sequence). CDR3 length equals 15 residues. The CDR3 nucleotides read TGTGCCAGCAGTTTATCGGGGACAGGGTCCTACGAGCAGAACTTC. Encoded protein: CASSLSGTGSYEQNF.

The chain carries TRBV28 and TRBJ2-4, with D hard to call. CDR1 is MDHEN, CDR2 SYDVKM, per germline. The CDR3 loop spans 11 amino acids. With 8 bases removed from V and 5 bases from J, the gap between germline ends came to 7 bases. The CDR3 DNA follows: TGTGCCAGCTACTCGCAAAACATTCAGTACTTC. Amino acid sequence: CASYSQNIQYF.

This clonotype came up many times. The CDR3 bases are TGTGCCAGCAGTAGGGGACGGTCCTATGGCTACACCTTC. This encodes CASSRGRSYGYTF. This chain connects TRBV6-5 to TRBJ1-2; TRBD1 might be the D (5 bases). Trimming left V 5 bases short and J 4 bases short, with 11 bases between. Germline values: CDR1 MNHEY, CDR2 SVGAGI. The CDR3 length is 13 residues.

A note on this clonotype: A read error may explain this, as a much larger clone is one base away. This CDR3 reads CAISYSLVGIGGYTF. Written as DNA, the CDR3 is TGTGCCATCAGTTACTCATTGGTGGGAATTGGTGGCTACACCTTC. The V gene is TRBV10-3, the J gene TRBJ1-2; D uncertain. V dropped 5 bases and J dropped 7 bases, with 20 bases sitting between them. The CDR3 length is 15 residues. In germline, CDR1 is ENHRY, CDR2 SYGVKD.

The chain recombines TRBV28 with TRBJ2-5; 9 bases fit TRBD2. Unmatched junction bases numbered 13, after V lost 4 bases and J lost 7 bases. The CDR3 sequence is 16 residues long. Germline V CDR1 and CDR2: MDHEN, SYDVKM. Written as DNA, the CDR3 is TGTGCCAGCAGTTCCGGGACTAGCCCGTTCATATGGACCCAGTACTTC. Its translation: CASSSGTSPFIWTQYF.

This clonotype was seen more than once but under ten times. The CDR3 spells CASSLLVTGVTEAFF. CDR3 coding DNA: TGTGCCAGCAGCTTATTAGTGACAGGGGTCACTGAAGCTTTCTTT. The chain links TRBV7-2 to TRBJ1-1, with TRBD1 identical over 8 bases. Per the germline V gene, CDR1 is SGHTA and CDR2 is FQGNSA. The CDR3 sequence is 15 residues long. The trim removed 2 bases at V and 4 bases at J, leaving 6 bases unmatched. Variable domain in full (rest from reference TRBV7-2 and TRBJ1-1): GAGVSQSPSNKVTEKGKDVELRCDPISGHTALYWYRQSLGQGLEFLIYFQGNSAPDKSGLPSDRFSAERTGGSVSTLTIQRTQQEDSAVYLCASSLLVTGVTEAFFGQGTRLTVV.

Turning to this clonotype: A much larger clone differs by one base, so this may be a read error. The chain joins TRBV29-1 to TRBJ2-7; 11 bases are shared with TRBD2. CDR1 is SQVTM, CDR2 ANQGSEA, per germline. This CDR3 has 14 residues. The CDR3 DNA reads TGCAGCGCCCAACTAGCGGGGGTCTCCTGCGAGCAGTACTTC. As protein: CSAQLAGVSCEQYF.

This clonotype turned up a few times. The chain uses TRBV9 and TRBJ1-5; TRBD1 matches at 7 bases. This CDR3 spans 14 amino acids. Looked up from germline, CDR1 is SGDLS and CDR2 is YYNGEE. Trimming removed 3 bases from V and 4 bases from J; junction bases left unmatched: 4. The CDR3 protein is CASSAGGQNQPQHF. The CDR3 DNA is TGTGCCAGCAGCGCGGGGGGACAGAATCAGCCCCAGCATTTT.

The DNA for the CDR3 is TGTGCCACCAGCGGGACAGGGTCCAGTAGCTATGGCTACACCTTC. Protein sequence: CATSGTGSSSYGYTF. The gene calls are TRBV15 and TRBJ1-2; 9 bases agree with TRBD1. The germline CDR1 and CDR2 sequences are LNHNV and YYDKDF (reference sequence). The CDR3 is 15 residues long. V lost 5 bases, J lost 4 bases, and 8 bases stayed unmatched.

The sample holds a few counts of this clonotype. V usage is TRBV15 and J usage is TRBJ1-1; D gene ambiguous. CDR1 is LNHNV and CDR2 is YYDKDF in the germline V gene (reference sequence). Trimming removed 5 bases from V and 7 bases from J, with 14 bases in between. There are 13 residues in the CDR3. CDR3 bases: TGTGCCACCAGCCGCCAGAGCCTCAGTGAAGCTTTCTTT. Protein product: CATSRQSLSEAFF.

This clonotype showed up many times. The V call is TRBV29-1, the J call TRBJ1-2; 7 nucleotides align to TRBD1. The V segment lost 3 bases and the J segment 2 bases; nucleotides outside the gene matches: 6. CDR3 size: 14 residues. Germline V gene sequence: CDR1 SQVTM, CDR2 ANQGSEA. The CDR3 region is CSVDGTARNYGYTF. As DNA, the CDR3 is TGCAGCGTTGACGGGACAGCAAGAAACTATGGCTACACCTTC.

There are a few counts of this clonotype. For the CDR3, the DNA is TGTGCCACCAGTGCAGGGCGGGGTGACGTGGGCCAATATGAGCAGTTCTTC. Protein sequence: CATSAGRGDVGQYEQFF. The chain couples TRBV24-1 to TRBJ2-1, with D tentatively TRBD2 (6 bases). Per germline, CDR1 KGHDR and CDR2 SFDVKD. CDR3 length: 17 amino acids. Trimming removed 5 bases from V and 8 bases from J, with 24 bases in between.

This clonotype was observed a few times. The chain uses TRBV7-2 and TRBJ2-4; tentatively, D is TRBD2 (6 bases). This CDR3 has 14 residues. V was clipped by 5 bases and J by 13 bases, with 21 bases between them. The germline V gene has CDR1 SGHTA and CDR2 FQGNSA. The CDR3 nucleotides are TGTACCAGCAGCCCACCGCTGGACTACAATGAGCAGTACTTC. It codes for CTSSPPLDYNEQYF.

V and J are TRBV6-2 or TRBV6-3 and TRBJ1-1; D is undetermined. The germline V gene has CDR1 MNHEY and CDR2 SVGEGT. The CDR3 spans 14 residues. V was shortened by 0 bases and J by 6 bases, with 11 bases between the two germline ends. The CDR3 DNA follows: TGTGCCAGCAGTTACTCCATGGTCCGGGCTGAAGCTTTCTTT. Translating gives CASSYSMVRAEAFF.

The chain recombines TRBV7-2 with TRBJ2-6, with 8 bases that match TRBD1. The CDR3 is 16 amino acids. Trimming removed 1 base from V and 2 bases from J; junction bases left unmatched: 1. Germline V lookup: CDR1 SGHTA, CDR2 FQGNSA. The CDR3 reads CASSLGGQAGANVLTF. In DNA, the CDR3 is TGTGCCAGCAGCTTAGGGGGACAGGCTGGGGCCAACGTCCTGACTTTC.

There are many counts of this clonotype. This chain uses TRBV11-2 with TRBJ2-7, with D possibly TRBD1 on 7 matching bases. The CDR3 is 14 amino acids. Germline assignment: CDR1 SGHAT and CDR2 FQNNGV. The V end lost 4 bases, the J end lost 2 bases, and 12 bases lay between the germline ends. CDR3 residues: CASSSDRTTYEQYF. The CDR3 nucleotides are TGTGCCAGCAGCTCGGACAGGACTACCTACGAGCAGTACTTC. Full variable domain (remainder filled in from reference TRBV11-2 and TRBJ2-7): EAGVAQSPRYKIIEKRQSVAFWCNPISGHATLYWYQQILGQGPKLLIQFQNNGVVDDSQLPKDRFSAERLKGVDSTLKIQPAKLEDSAVYLCASSSDRTTYEQYFGPGTRLTVT.